The sequence of this T cell receptor (beta chain) was determined in a study of blood T cell repertoires in COVID-19. Study summary: Sites across the United States, Italy and Spain contributed samples from acute and convalescent COVID-19. PBMCs, B-cell-depleted T cells, or T cells provided the cDNA or gDNA that made up the material.

All enrollees were about 18 to 100 years old and from 25 or so US areas. Assay: immunoSEQ multiplex PCR; the TCRdb copy retains only in-frame clones and omits some. The profile shows 450,000 to 500,000 clones, more than 85% of them singletons. The sequence was collected from an older woman who had recovered from COVID-19. Sequenced material: PBMCs or T cells enriched from blood (not recorded which).

CDR3 sequence (DNA): TGTGCCAGCAATGGAGACAGGGGTATCGCTGAAGCTTTCTTT. It encodes CASNGDRGIAEAFF. The chain has TRBV2 and TRBJ1-1; 8 bases map to TRBD1. The germline V gene has CDR1 SNHLY and CDR2 FYNNEI. This CDR3 is built from 14 residues. Unmatched junction bases numbered 10, after V lost 7 bases and J lost 6 bases.